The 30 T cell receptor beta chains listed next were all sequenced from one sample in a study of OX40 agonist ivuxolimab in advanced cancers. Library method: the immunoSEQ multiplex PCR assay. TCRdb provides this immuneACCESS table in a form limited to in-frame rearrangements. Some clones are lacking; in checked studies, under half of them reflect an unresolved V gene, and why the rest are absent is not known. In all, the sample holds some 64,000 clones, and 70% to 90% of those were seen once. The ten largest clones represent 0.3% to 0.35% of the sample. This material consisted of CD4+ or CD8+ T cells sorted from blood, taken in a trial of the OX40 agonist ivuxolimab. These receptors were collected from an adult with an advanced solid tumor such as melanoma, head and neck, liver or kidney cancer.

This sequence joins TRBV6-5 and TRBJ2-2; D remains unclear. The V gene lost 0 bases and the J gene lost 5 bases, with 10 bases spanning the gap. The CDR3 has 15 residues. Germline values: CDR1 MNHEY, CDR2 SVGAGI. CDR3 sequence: CASSYSRQGTGELFF. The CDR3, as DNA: TGTGCCAGCAGTTACTCGCGACAAGGGACCGGGGAGCTGTTTTTT.

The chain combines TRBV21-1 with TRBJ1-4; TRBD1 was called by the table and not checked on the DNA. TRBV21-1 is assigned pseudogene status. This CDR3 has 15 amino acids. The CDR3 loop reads CASSKEARGSEKLFF. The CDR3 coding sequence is TGTGCCAGCAGCAAAGAGGCCAGGGGAAGCGAAAAACTGTTTTTT.

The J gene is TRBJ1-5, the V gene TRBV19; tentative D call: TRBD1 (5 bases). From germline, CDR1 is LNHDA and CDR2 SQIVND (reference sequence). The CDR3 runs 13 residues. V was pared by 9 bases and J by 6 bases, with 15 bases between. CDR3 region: CARHRLLPQPQHF. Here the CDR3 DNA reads TGTGCCAGACACAGGCTTCTCCCTCAGCCCCAGCATTTT.

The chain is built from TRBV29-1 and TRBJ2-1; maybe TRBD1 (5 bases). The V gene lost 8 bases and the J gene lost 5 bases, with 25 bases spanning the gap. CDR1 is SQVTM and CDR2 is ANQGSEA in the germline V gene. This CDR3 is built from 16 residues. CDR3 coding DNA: TGCAGCACCCGCTTGACGGTACAGGCTCGCGACAATGAGCAGTTCTTC. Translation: CSTRLTVQARDNEQFF.

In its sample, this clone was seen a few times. Here the CDR3 DNA reads TGCGCCAGCAGCAACGGACAGCCTGGGTTGAACACTGAAGCTTTCTTT. Its protein product is CASSNGQPGLNTEAFF. The chain combines TRBV5-1 with TRBJ1-1; possible D gene TRBD1, 6 bases. Germline loops: CDR1 SGHRS, CDR2 YFSETQ. The CDR3 has 16 residues. The germline V and J ends were trimmed by 4 bases and 0 bases, with 16 bases remaining between them.

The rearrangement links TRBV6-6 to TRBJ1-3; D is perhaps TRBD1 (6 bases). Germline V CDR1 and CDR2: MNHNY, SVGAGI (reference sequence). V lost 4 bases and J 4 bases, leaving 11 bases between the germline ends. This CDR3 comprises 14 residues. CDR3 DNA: TGTGCCAGCAGTTCCTCGGACAGCGGAAACACCATATATTTT. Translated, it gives CASSSSDSGNTIYF.

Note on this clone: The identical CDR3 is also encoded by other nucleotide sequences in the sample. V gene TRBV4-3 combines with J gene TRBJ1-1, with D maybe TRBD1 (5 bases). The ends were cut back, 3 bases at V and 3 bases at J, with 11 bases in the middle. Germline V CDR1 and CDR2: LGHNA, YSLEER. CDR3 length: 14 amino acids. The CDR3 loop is CASSQYRRDTEAFF. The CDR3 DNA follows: TGCGCCAGCAGCCAGTACAGGCGGGACACTGAAGCTTTCTTT.

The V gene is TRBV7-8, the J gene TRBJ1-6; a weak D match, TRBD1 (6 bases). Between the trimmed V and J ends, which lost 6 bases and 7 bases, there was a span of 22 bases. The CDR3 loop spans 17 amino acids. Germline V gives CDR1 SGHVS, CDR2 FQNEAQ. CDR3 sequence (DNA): TGTGCCAGCAGTTTTACACAGGGACACCGAGGAAATTCACCCCTCCACTTT. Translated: CASSFTQGHRGNSPLHF. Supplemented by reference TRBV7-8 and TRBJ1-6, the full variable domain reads GAGVSQSPRYKVAKRGQDVALRCDPISGHVSLFWYQQALGQGPEFLTYFQNEAQLDKSGLPSDRFFAERPEGSVSTLKIQRTQQEDSAVYLCASSFTQGHRGNSPLHFGNGTRLTVT.

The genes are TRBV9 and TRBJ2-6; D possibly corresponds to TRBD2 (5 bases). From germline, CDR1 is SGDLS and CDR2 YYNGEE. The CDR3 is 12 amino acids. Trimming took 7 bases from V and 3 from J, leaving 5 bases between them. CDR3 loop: CASEGGANVLTF. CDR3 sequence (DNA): TGTGCCAGCGAGGGTGGGGCCAACGTCCTGACTTTC.

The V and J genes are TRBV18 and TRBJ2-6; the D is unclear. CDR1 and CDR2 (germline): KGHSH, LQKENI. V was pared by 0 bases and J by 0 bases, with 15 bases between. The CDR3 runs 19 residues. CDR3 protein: CASSPPEHGTLSGANVLTF. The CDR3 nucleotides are TGTGCCAGCTCACCACCCGAACACGGAACCCTCTCTGGGGCCAACGTCCTGACTTTC. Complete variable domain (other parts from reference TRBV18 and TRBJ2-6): NAGVMQNPRHLVRRRGQEARLRCSPMKGHSHVYWYRQLPEEGLKFMVYLQKENIIDESGMPKERFSAEFPKEGPSILRIQQVVRGDSAAYFCASSPPEHGTLSGANVLTFGAGSRLTVL.

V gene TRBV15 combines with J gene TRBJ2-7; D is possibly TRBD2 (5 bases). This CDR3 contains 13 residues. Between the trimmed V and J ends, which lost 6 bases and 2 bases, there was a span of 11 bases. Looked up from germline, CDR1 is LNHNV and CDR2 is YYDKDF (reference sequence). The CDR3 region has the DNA TGTGCCACCAGTCCGGACGGGGCCTACGAGCAGTACTTC. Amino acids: CATSPDGAYEQYF. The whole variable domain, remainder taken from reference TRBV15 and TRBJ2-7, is DAMVIQNPRYQVTQFGKPVTLSCSQTLNHNVMYWYQQKSSQAPKLLFHYYDKDFNNEADTPDNFQSRRPNTSFCFLDIRSPGLGDTAMYLCATSPDGAYEQYFGPGTRLTVT.

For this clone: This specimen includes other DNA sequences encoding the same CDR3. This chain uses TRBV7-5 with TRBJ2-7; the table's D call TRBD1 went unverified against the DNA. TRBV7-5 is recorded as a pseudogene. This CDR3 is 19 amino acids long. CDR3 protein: CVRSLEGDRELASGDEQYF. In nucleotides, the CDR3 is TGTGTCAGAAGCTTAGAAGGGGACAGGGAACTGGCTTCGGGAGACGAGCAGTACTTT.

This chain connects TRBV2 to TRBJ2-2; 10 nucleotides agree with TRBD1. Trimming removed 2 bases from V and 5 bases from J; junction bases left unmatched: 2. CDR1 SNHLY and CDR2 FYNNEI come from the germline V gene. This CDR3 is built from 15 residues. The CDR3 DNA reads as TGTGCCAGCAGTGAAACGGGACAGGGGACCGGGGAGCTGTTTTTT. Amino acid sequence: CASSETGQGTGELFF.

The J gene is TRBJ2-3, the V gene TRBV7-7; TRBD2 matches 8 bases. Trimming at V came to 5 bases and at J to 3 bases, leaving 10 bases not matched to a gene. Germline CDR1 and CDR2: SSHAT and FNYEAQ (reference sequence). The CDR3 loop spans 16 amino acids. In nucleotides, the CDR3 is TGTGCCAGCAGCCCGCTCGGGGGGGGGCGAACAGATACGCAGTATTTT. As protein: CASSPLGGGRTDTQYF. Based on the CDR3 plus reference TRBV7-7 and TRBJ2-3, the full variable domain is GAGVSQSPRYKVTKRGQDVTLRCDPISSHATLYWYQQALGQGPEFLTYFNYEAQPDKSGLPSDRFSAERPEGSISTLTIQRTEQRDSAMYRCASSPLGGGRTDTQYFGPGTRLTVL.

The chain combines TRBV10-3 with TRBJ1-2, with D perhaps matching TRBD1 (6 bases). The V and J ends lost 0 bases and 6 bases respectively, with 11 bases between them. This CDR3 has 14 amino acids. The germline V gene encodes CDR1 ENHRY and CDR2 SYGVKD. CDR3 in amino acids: CAISESETGNGYTF. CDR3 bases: TGTGCCATCAGTGAGTCCGAGACAGGCAATGGCTACACCTTC.

In nucleotides, the CDR3 is TGTGCCACCACCCCCCCTCCGGGACTACGAACCACAGATACGCAGTATTTT. Amino acids: CATTPPPGLRTTDTQYF. This chain links TRBV2 with TRBJ2-3; 7 bases match TRBD2. J gave up 2 bases and V 10 bases, and 18 bases lay outside the gene matches. The germline gives CDR1 SNHLY, CDR2 FYNNEI. The CDR3 length is 17 residues.

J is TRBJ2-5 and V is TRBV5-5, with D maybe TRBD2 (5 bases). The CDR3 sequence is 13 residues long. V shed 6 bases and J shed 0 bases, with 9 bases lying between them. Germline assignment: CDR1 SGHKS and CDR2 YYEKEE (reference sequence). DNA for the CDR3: TGTGCCAGCACCACGGACTACCAAGAGACCCAGTACTTC. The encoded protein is CASTTDYQETQYF.

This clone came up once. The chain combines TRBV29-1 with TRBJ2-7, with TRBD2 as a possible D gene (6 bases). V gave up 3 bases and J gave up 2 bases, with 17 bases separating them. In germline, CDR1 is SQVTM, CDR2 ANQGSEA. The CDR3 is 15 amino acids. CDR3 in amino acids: CSVDDRTGGTYEQYF. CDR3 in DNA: TGCAGCGTTGACGACCGGACCGGAGGGACCTACGAGCAGTACTTC.

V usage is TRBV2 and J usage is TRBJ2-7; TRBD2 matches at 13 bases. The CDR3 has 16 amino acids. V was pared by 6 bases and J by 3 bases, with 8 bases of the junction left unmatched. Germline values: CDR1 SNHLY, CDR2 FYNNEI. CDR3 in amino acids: CASRETSGGISYEQYF. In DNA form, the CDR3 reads TGTGCCAGCAGGGAGACTAGCGGGGGGATAAGCTACGAGCAGTACTTC.

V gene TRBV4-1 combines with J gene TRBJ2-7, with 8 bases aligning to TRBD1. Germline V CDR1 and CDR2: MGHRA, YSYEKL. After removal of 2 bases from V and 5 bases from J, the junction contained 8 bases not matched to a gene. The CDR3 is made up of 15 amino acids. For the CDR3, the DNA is TGCGCCAGCAGCCAACTGACAGGGGTGGCCGACGAGCAGTACTTC. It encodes CASSQLTGVADEQYF.

The CDR3: CASSYDLAVSTGELFF. As DNA, the CDR3 is TGTGCCAGCAGTTACGATCTAGCCGTGAGCACCGGGGAGCTGTTTTTT. The chain is built from TRBV6-6 and TRBJ2-2; D may be TRBD2 (5 bases). CDR1 and CDR2 (germline): MNHNY, SVGAGI (reference sequence). The CDR3 extends over 16 amino acids. Deletions cut 2 bases from V and 4 bases from J, with 14 bases between.

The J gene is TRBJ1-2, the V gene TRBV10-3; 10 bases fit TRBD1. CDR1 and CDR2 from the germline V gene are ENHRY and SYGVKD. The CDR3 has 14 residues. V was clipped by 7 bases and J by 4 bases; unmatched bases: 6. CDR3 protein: CAIKGQGLPYGYTF. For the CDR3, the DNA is TGTGCCATCAAGGGACAGGGGCTCCCCTATGGCTACACCTTC.

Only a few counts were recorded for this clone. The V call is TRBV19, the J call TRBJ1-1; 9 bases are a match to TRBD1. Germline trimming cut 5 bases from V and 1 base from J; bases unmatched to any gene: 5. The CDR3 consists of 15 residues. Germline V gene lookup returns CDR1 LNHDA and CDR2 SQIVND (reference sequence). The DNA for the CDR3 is TGTGCCAGTAGTCAACAGGGGGCAGGGAACACTGAAGCTTTCTTT. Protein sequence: CASSQQGAGNTEAFF.

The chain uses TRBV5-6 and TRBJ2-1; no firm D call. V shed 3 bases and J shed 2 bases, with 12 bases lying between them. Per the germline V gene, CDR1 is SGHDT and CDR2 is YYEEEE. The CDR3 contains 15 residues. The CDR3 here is CASSSPALTYNEQFF. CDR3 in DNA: TGTGCCAGCAGCTCCCCCGCCCTTACCTACAATGAGCAGTTCTTC.

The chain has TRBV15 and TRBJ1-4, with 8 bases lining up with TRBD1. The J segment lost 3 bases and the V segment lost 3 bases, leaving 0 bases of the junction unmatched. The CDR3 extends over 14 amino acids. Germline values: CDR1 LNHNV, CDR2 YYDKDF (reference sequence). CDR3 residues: CATSRDRANEKLFF. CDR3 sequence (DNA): TGTGCCACCAGCAGGGACAGGGCTAATGAAAAACTGTTTTTT.

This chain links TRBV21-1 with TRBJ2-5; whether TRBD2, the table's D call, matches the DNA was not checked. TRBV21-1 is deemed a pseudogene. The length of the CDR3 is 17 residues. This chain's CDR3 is CASSTPPSGGSDVAQYF. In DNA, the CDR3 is TGTGCCAGCAGCACACCTCCTAGCGGGGGGTCCGATGTGGCCCAGTACTTC.

CDR3 in amino acids: CASSLRGNTEAFF. CDR3 sequence (DNA): TGTGCCAGCAGCTTACGGGGGAACACTGAAGCTTTCTTT. The chain employs TRBV11-2 and TRBJ1-1; D remains ambiguous. V was trimmed by 2 bases and J by 1 base, leaving 5 bases between them. This CDR3 region has 13 residues. Germline CDR1 SGHAT, CDR2 FQNNGV.

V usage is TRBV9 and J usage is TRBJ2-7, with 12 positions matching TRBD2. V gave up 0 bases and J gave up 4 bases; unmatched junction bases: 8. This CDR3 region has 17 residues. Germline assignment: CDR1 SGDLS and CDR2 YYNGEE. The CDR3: CASSVGRSSGGEYEQYF. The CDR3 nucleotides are TGTGCCAGCAGCGTAGGAAGGTCTAGCGGGGGGGAGTACGAGCAGTACTTC.

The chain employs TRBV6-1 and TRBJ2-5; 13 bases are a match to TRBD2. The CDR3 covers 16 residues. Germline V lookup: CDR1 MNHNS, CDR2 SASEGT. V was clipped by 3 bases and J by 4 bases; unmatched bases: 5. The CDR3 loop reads CASSDRTSGGLETQYF. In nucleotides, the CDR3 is TGTGCCAGCAGTGACCGGACTAGCGGGGGCTTAGAGACCCAGTACTTC.

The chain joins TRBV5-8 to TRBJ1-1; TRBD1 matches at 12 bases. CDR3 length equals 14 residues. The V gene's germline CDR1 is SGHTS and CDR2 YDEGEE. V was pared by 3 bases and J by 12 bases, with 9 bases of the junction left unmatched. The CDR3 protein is CASSSQGQGAVPFF. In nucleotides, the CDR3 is TGTGCCAGCAGCTCGCAGGGACAGGGGGCTGTTCCTTTCTTT.